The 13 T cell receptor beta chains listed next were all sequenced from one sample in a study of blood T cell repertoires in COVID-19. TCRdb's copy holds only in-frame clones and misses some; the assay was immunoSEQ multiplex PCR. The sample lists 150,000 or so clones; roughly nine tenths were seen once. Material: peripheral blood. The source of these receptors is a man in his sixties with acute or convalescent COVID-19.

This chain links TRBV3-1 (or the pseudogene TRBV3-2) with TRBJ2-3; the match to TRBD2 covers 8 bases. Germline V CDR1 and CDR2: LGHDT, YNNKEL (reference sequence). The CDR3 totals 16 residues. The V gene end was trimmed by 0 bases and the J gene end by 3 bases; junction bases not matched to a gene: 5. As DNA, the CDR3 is TGTGCCAGCAGCCAAGATCTAGCGGGCTTTACAGATACGCAGTATTTT. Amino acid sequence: CASSQDLAGFTDTQYF.

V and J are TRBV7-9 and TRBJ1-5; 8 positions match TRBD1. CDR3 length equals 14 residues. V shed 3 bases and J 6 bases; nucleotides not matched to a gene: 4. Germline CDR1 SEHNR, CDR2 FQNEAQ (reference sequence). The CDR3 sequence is CASSFGTGGQPQHF. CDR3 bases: TGTGCCAGCAGCTTCGGGACAGGTGGTCAGCCCCAGCATTTT.

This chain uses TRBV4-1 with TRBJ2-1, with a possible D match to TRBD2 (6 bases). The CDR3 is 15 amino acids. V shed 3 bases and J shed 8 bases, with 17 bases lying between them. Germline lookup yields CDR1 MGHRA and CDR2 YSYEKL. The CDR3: CASSQGRSGSDEQFF. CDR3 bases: TGCGCCAGCAGCCAGGGAAGGTCCGGGAGCGATGAGCAGTTCTTC.

The CDR3 spells CAWRSGTGPHEQYF. The CDR3 DNA reads TGTGCCTGGAGGTCCGGGACAGGGCCCCACGAGCAGTACTTC. The chain is built from TRBV30 and TRBJ2-7, with 9 positions matching TRBD1. The germline CDR1 and CDR2 sequences are GTSNPN and SVGIG (reference sequence). The J segment lost 5 bases and the V segment lost 3 bases, leaving 8 bases of the junction unmatched. This CDR3 region has 14 residues.

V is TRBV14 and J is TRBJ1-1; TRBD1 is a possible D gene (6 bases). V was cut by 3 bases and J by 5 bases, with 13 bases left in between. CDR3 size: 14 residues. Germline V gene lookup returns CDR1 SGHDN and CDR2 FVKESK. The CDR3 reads CASSHSRGKTEAFF. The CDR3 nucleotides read TGTGCCAGCAGCCACAGCAGGGGAAAAACTGAAGCTTTCTTT.

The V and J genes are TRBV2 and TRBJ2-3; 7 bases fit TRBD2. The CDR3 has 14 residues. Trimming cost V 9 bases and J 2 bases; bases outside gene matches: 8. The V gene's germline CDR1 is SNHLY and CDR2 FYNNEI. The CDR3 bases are TGTGCCAGGTCTTTGGGGGGGAACACAGATACGCAGTATTTT. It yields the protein CARSLGGNTDTQYF.

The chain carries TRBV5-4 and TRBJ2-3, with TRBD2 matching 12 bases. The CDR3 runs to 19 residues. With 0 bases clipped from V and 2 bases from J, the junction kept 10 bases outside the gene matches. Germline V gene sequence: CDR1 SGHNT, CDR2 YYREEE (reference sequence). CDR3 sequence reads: CASSLGGGRTSGNTDTQYF. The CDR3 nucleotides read TGTGCCAGCAGCTTGGGAGGGGGAAGGACTAGCGGGAACACAGATACGCAGTATTTT. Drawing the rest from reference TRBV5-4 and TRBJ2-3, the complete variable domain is ETGVTQSPTHLIKTRGQQVTLRCSSQSGHNTVSWYQQALGQGPQFIFQYYREEENGRGNFPPRFSGLQFPNYSSELNVNALELDDSALYLCASSLGGGRTSGNTDTQYFGPGTRLTVL.

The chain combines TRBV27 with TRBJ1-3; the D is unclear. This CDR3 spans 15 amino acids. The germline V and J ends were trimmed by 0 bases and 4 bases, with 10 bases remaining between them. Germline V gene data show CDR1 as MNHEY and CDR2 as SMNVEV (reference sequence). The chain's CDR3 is CASSLSRTLGNTIYF. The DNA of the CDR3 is TGTGCCAGCAGTTTATCGAGGACTCTGGGAAACACCATATATTTT.

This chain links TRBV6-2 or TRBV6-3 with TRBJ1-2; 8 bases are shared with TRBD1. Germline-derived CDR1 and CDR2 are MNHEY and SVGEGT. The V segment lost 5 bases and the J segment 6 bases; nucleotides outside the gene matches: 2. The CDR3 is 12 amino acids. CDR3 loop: CASSQTGDGYTF. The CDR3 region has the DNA TGTGCCAGCAGTCAGACAGGGGATGGCTACACCTTC.

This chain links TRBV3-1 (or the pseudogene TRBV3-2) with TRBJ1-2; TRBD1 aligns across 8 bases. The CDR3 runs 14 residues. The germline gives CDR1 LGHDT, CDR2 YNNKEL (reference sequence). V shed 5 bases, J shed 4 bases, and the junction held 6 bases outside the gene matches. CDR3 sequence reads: CASSFRDRTYGYTF. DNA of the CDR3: TGTGCCAGCAGCTTCCGGGACAGGACCTATGGCTACACCTTC.

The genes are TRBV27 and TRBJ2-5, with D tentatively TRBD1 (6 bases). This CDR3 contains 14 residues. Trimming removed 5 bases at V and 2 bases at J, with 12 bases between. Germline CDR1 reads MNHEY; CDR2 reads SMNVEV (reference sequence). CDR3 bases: TGTGCCAGCAGTCTACTAGGGGGTCAAGAGACCCAGTACTTC. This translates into CASSLLGGQETQYF.

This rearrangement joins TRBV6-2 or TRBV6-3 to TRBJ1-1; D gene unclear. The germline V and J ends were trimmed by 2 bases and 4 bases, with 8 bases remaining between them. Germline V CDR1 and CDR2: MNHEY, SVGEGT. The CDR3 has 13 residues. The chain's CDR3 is CASSYPTLTEAFF. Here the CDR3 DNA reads TGTGCCAGCAGTTACCCCACTCTCACTGAAGCTTTCTTT.

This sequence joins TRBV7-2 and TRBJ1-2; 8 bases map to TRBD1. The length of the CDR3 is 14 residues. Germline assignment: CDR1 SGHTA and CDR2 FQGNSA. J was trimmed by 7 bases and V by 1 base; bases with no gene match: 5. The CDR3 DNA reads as TGTGCCAGCAGCTTAGGGGGCAGGGGGCTTGGCTACACCTTC. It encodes CASSLGGRGLGYTF.